The 7 T cell receptor beta chains below come from one sample, sequenced in a study of cytomegalovirus exposure and HLA in healthy donors. It was with 60 Vbeta and 13 Jbeta primers that the PCR ran. The repertoire was sequenced with immunoSEQ multiplex PCR; TCRdb's copy has only in-frame clones and lacks some. The sample consists of under 85,000 clones, 60% to 85% of them appearing once. Sequencing was performed on PBMCs. The receptors were sampled from a man younger than 35 in good health and CMV-seronegative.

The rearrangement joins TRBV7-2 to TRBJ2-7; TRBD1 matches 10 bases. With V trimmed by 1 base and J by 7 bases, 7 bases remained unmatched. Germline loops: CDR1 SGHTA, CDR2 FQGNSA. The CDR3 consists of 15 residues. The CDR3 loop reads CASSLDRDRGGEQYV. The CDR3 region has the DNA TGTGCCAGCAGCTTAGATAGGGACAGGGGCGGAGAGCAGTACGTC.

In this sample, this clone turned up a few times. The chain combines TRBV13 with TRBJ1-2, with TRBD1 matching over 7 bases. Losses at the gene ends were 2 bases for V and 2 bases for J; bases not matched to a gene: 8. CDR1 is PRHDT and CDR2 is FYEKMQ in the germline V gene (reference sequence). The CDR3 length is 16 residues. CDR3 loop: CASSLTEGAQNYGYTF. The CDR3 DNA sequence: TGTGCCAGCAGCTTAACCGAGGGGGCACAAAACTATGGCTACACCTTC. Full variable domain (outside the CDR3, taken from reference TRBV13 and TRBJ1-2): AAGVIQSPRHLIKEKRETATLKCYPIPRHDTVYWYQQGPGQDPQFLISFYEKMQSDKGSIPDRFSAQQFSDYHSELNMSSLELGDSALYFCASSLTEGAQNYGYTFGSGTRLTVV.

The chain combines TRBV20-1 with TRBJ2-7; a possible D gene is TRBD1 (6 bases). The CDR3 loop spans 11 amino acids. Trimming removed 5 bases at V and 7 bases at J, with 12 bases between. Looked up from germline, CDR1 is DFQATT and CDR2 is SNEGSKA (reference sequence). In DNA form, the CDR3 reads TGCAGTGCTGGTGACAGGTGGGAGCAGTACGTC. Its protein is CSAGDRWEQYV.

The DNA of the CDR3 is TGTGCCAGTAGTATCCTGGGACTAGGGGGACGGAATGAGCAGTTCTTC. It yields the protein CASSILGLGGRNEQFF. This rearrangement joins TRBV19 to TRBJ2-1; 8 bases align to TRBD2. V shed 3 bases and J 7 bases; nucleotides not matched to a gene: 11. CDR1 and CDR2 (germline): LNHDA, SQIVND (reference sequence). The CDR3 length is 16 residues.

This clone was seen once. The J gene is TRBJ1-6, the V gene TRBV9; D gene uncertain. The CDR3 spans 13 residues. Germline CDR1 is SGDLS and CDR2 is YYNGEE. V lost 3 bases to trimming and J lost 8 bases, with 9 bases between them. CDR3 DNA sequence: TGTGCCAGCAGCGCGAGGCCGGATTCACCCCTCCACTTT. Protein product: CASSARPDSPLHF.

This sequence joins TRBV29-1 and TRBJ2-7, with 10 bases matching TRBD1. The CDR3 has 14 amino acids. Germline values: CDR1 SQVTM, CDR2 ANQGSEA. V was pared by 4 bases and J by 2 bases, with 5 bases of the junction left unmatched. The CDR3 DNA reads as TGCAGCGTTGGCGAGGGGACAGGGGCCTACGAGCAGTACTTC. Amino acids: CSVGEGTGAYEQYF.

The V and J genes are TRBV6-6 and TRBJ2-5, with D possibly being TRBD2 (7 bases). Germline V lookup: CDR1 MNHNY, CDR2 SVGAGI (reference sequence). The CDR3 has 16 residues. V was clipped by 4 bases and J by 4 bases, with 19 bases between them. The CDR3 sequence: CASSSLPGGGVETQYF. The CDR3 DNA follows: TGTGCCAGCAGTTCACTTCCGGGGGGCGGGGTAGAGACCCAGTACTTC.